This T cell receptor beta chain was sequenced during a study of cytomegalovirus exposure and HLA in healthy donors. About this clone itself: Antigen specificity is unknown.

Whole-study findings and limits: Among the most significant clusters, several appeared linked to common viral pathogens in a later analysis. With DRB1 most and HLA-C fewest, TCR association rates differed between HLA loci in a later analysis. Another analysis was done later, and it associated approximately 18,000 TCR beta sequences with HLA alleles at 0.05 false discovery rate.

Per germline, CDR1 SGHAT and CDR2 FQNNGV. The CDR3 totals 13 residues. V was cut by 0 bases and J by 10 bases, with 9 bases left in between. Primers included in the PCR were 60 Vbeta and 13 Jbeta primers. Libraries were prepared by immunoSEQ multiplex PCR; TCRdb keeps only in-frame clonotypes and omits some of them. The repertoire holds 200,000 or so clones, with approximately 82% as singletons. The TCR comes from a woman younger than 35 in good health and CMV-seropositive. Sequenced input: PBMCs. V usage is TRBV11-2 and J usage is TRBJ1-4, with D perhaps matching TRBD1 (5 bases). In DNA, the CDR3 is TGTGCCAGCAGCTTAGAGGACCAGGGAAAACTGTTTTTT. Residues: CASSLEDQGKLFF.